Shown below are 10 T cell receptor beta chains from a single sample sequenced in a study of blood T cell repertoires in COVID-19. Profiled with immunoSEQ multiplex PCR; TCRdb holds only in-frame clones, not every one. The sample lists more than 300,000 clones, over 70% seen once, with roughly 1.1% in the top ten. The sequenced sample was peripheral blood. These receptors were taken from a woman aged 50 to 65 with acute or convalescent COVID-19.

This chain links TRBV7-7 with TRBJ2-2; TRBD2 matches 8 bases. The CDR3 covers 16 residues. Unmatched junction bases numbered 6, after V lost 4 bases and J lost 2 bases. CDR1 and CDR2 (germline): SSHAT, FNYEAQ (reference sequence). The CDR3 here is CASSYSGTSNTGELFF. The CDR3 coding sequence is TGTGCCAGCAGCTATTCCGGGACTAGTAACACCGGGGAGCTGTTTTTT.

The chain is built from TRBV2 and TRBJ2-2, with 12 bases matching TRBD1. V dropped 5 bases and J dropped 2; count of bases not matched to a gene: 15. The CDR3 has 20 amino acids. The germline gives CDR1 SNHLY, CDR2 FYNNEI. This CDR3 is CASSPPPGTGGASNTGELFF. Written as DNA, the CDR3 is TGTGCCAGCAGTCCTCCTCCCGGGACAGGGGGCGCGAGCAACACCGGGGAGCTGTTTTTT.

The chain joins TRBV10-3 to TRBJ2-6; D ambiguous. Germline loops: CDR1 ENHRY, CDR2 SYGVKD. The CDR3 spans 17 residues. Trimming stripped 2 bases from V and 0 bases from J, with 11 bases between. The CDR3 sequence is CAISEGKELSGANVLTF. The CDR3 nucleotides read TGTGCCATCAGTGAGGGCAAGGAGCTCTCTGGGGCCAACGTCCTGACTTTC.

This clone has a handful of counts. The rearrangement links TRBV18 to TRBJ1-1; D call uncertain. Per germline, CDR1 KGHSH and CDR2 LQKENI. Trimming left V 2 bases short and J 8 bases short, with 12 bases between. This CDR3 has 13 residues. In DNA, the CDR3 is TGTGCCAGCTCACCATATGGGCAGCCAGAAGCTTTCTTT. It yields the protein CASSPYGQPEAFF.

This clone has only one observation. This chain connects TRBV9 to TRBJ1-1; D possibly corresponds to TRBD1 (5 bases). Germline assignment: CDR1 SGDLS and CDR2 YYNGEE. The CDR3 runs to 14 residues. V lost 5 bases, J lost 1 base, and 12 bases lay in between. The CDR3 bases are TGTGCCAGCAGTAGGGGCCGACAGAACACTGAAGCTTTCTTT. Translating it yields CASSRGRQNTEAFF.

This clone has just a few counts. The CDR3 sequence is CASRAQAINTGELFF. CDR3 nucleotides: TGTGCCAGCAGAGCACAGGCAATTAACACCGGGGAGCTGTTTTTT. The chain couples TRBV2 to TRBJ2-2, with D maybe TRBD1 (5 bases). V lost 6 bases and J lost 2, with 13 bases in between. CDR1 is SNHLY and CDR2 is FYNNEI in the germline V gene. CDR3 length equals 15 residues.

The J gene is TRBJ1-1, the V gene TRBV12-5, with TRBD1 identical over 12 bases. CDR3 length: 18 residues. The V segment lost 0 bases and the J segment 5 bases; nucleotides outside the gene matches: 10. Per the germline V gene, CDR1 is LGHNT and CDR2 is FRNRAP. The CDR3 reads CASGLVLGTGGDLTEAFF. CDR3 coding DNA: TGTGCTAGTGGTTTGGTACTAGGGACAGGGGGCGATCTTACTGAAGCTTTCTTT.

V gene TRBV11-2 combines with J gene TRBJ1-1, with 10 nucleotides matching TRBD1. Germline trimming cut 3 bases from V and 2 bases from J; bases unmatched to any gene: 3. Germline V gives CDR1 SGHAT, CDR2 FQNNGV. The CDR3 contains 15 residues. DNA for the CDR3: TGTGCCAGCAGCTTCGGGACAGGGGTAAACACTGAAGCTTTCTTT. This translates into CASSFGTGVNTEAFF.

This sequence joins TRBV5-1 and TRBJ2-5; 7 bases fit TRBD1. The germline V gene encodes CDR1 SGHRS and CDR2 YFSETQ. The CDR3 consists of 15 residues. Trimming at V came to 4 bases and at J to 1 base, leaving 7 bases not matched to a gene. The CDR3 DNA sequence: TGCGCCAGCAGCCCGAGACAGGGTCTCCAAGAGACCCAGTACTTC. Translating gives CASSPRQGLQETQYF. Variable domain in full (rest from reference TRBV5-1 and TRBJ2-5): KAGVTQTPRYLIKTRGQQVTLSCSPISGHRSVSWYQQTPGQGLQFLFEYFSETQRNKGNFPGRFSGRQFSNSRSEMNVSTLELGDSALYLCASSPRQGLQETQYFGPGTRLLVL.

The J gene is TRBJ2-7, the V gene TRBV7-2, with 9 bases lining up with TRBD2. With 4 bases clipped from V and 6 bases from J, the junction kept 13 bases outside the gene matches. CDR1 is SGHTA, CDR2 FQGNSA, per germline. The length of the CDR3 is 16 residues. This chain's CDR3 is CASSSQGAGGSVEQYF. In DNA form, the CDR3 reads TGTGCCAGCAGCTCCCAGGGAGCGGGAGGTTCGGTCGAGCAGTACTTC.